These 29 T cell receptor beta chains share one sample of origin, sequenced in a study of blood T cell repertoires in COVID-19. TCRdb's table, derived via immunoSEQ multiplex PCR, lists solely in-frame clones and lacks some. This table holds approximately 140,000 clones, around nine tenths found once. The sequencing input was peripheral blood. The receptor source for this set is a human donor in a cohort sampled during active COVID-19.

V and J are TRBV7-3 and TRBJ2-5; 7 bases map to TRBD2. The CDR3 is 16 residues long. The V gene end was trimmed by 4 bases and the J gene end by 4 bases; junction bases not matched to a gene: 12. Germline V gene data show CDR1 as SGHTA and CDR2 as FQGTGA. Here the CDR3 DNA reads TGTGCCAGCAGCTCAAATGGACAAGGGGAGGGAGAGACCCAGTACTTC. It is translated as CASSSNGQGEGETQYF.

This rearrangement joins TRBV6-5 to TRBJ2-7; 9 nucleotides match TRBD2. V shed 2 bases, J shed 2 bases, and the junction held 7 bases outside the gene matches. CDR1 is MNHEY, CDR2 SVGAGI, per germline. The CDR3 totals 16 residues. The CDR3 loop reads CASSYQAGGPPYEQYF. CDR3 coding DNA: TGTGCCAGCAGTTACCAGGCGGGAGGGCCCCCCTACGAGCAGTACTTC.

This clone was counted a few times. The chain recombines TRBV28 with TRBJ2-3; TRBD1 aligns across 8 bases. Trimming removed 4 bases from V and 3 bases from J; junction bases left unmatched: 9. The CDR3 has 16 residues. Germline CDR1 is MDHEN and CDR2 is SYDVKM. CDR3 bases: TGTGCCAGCAGTTCCTTCAGGGGGCGTAGGACAGATACGCAGTATTTT. Translating gives CASSSFRGRRTDTQYF.

This clone was counted a single time. This chain links TRBV5-1 with TRBJ1-1; a possible D gene is TRBD1 (6 bases). The CDR3 covers 16 residues. CDR1 is SGHRS and CDR2 is YFSETQ in the germline V gene. V gave up 5 bases and J gave up 0 bases, with 17 bases separating them. This CDR3 is CASRPKGGQMNTEAFF. CDR3 bases: TGCGCCAGCAGACCTAAAGGTGGACAGATGAACACTGAAGCTTTCTTT. Combining the CDR3 with reference TRBV5-1 and TRBJ1-1 gives the whole variable domain KAGVTQTPRYLIKTRGQQVTLSCSPISGHRSVSWYQQTPGQGLQFLFEYFSETQRNKGNFPGRFSGRQFSNSRSEMNVSTLELGDSALYLCASRPKGGQMNTEAFFGQGTRLTVV.

This clone was picked up one time. The chain uses TRBV20-1 and TRBJ1-6; no firm D call. Germline V lookup: CDR1 DFQATT, CDR2 SNEGSKA (reference sequence). The CDR3 totals 14 residues. V gave up 3 bases and J gave up 1 base, with 7 bases separating them. The CDR3 sequence: CSASRGSYNSPLHF. CDR3 nucleotides: TGCAGTGCTAGTCGAGGGTCCTATAATTCACCCCTCCACTTT.

This clone appeared a few times. The gene calls are TRBV6-2 or TRBV6-3 and TRBJ2-7, with 7 bases fitting TRBD1. Germline V gene sequence: CDR1 MNHEY, CDR2 SVGEGT. The CDR3 totals 14 residues. V shed 5 bases and J 5 bases; nucleotides not matched to a gene: 9. CDR3 sequence reads: CASSRPTGPNEQYF. The CDR3, as DNA: TGTGCCAGCAGTCGACCGACAGGGCCTAACGAGCAGTACTTC.

The chain links TRBV6-2 or TRBV6-3 to TRBJ2-1, with 13 bases matching TRBD2. The CDR3 is 15 amino acids. The germline V gene encodes CDR1 MNHEY and CDR2 SVGEGT. J gave up 9 bases and V 0 bases, and 2 bases lay outside the gene matches. The CDR3 DNA sequence: TGTGCCAGCAGTTACTCGACTAGCGGGGGGTTTGAGCAGTTCTTC. Translation gives CASSYSTSGGFEQFF.

The CDR3: CASSIQPRSSGRPTDTQYF. The DNA for the CDR3 is TGTGCCAGTAGTATCCAGCCTCGTAGCAGCGGGAGGCCCACAGATACGCAGTATTTT. The chain employs TRBV19 and TRBJ2-3; 9 nucleotides match TRBD2. The trim removed 3 bases at V and 2 bases at J, leaving 15 bases unmatched. CDR3 size: 19 residues. Germline V CDR1 and CDR2: LNHDA, SQIVND (reference sequence).

In its sample, this clone was seen a few times. The chain employs TRBV28 and TRBJ2-1, with 7 nucleotides matching TRBD2. This CDR3 is built from 14 residues. The germline V gene has CDR1 MDHEN and CDR2 SYDVKM. J gave up 6 bases and V 6 bases, and 8 bases lay outside the gene matches. CDR3 nucleotide sequence: TGTGCCAGCAGGCTGACTAGCACCGGCAATGAGCAGTTCTTC. Amino acids: CASRLTSTGNEQFF. Together with reference TRBV28 and TRBJ2-1, the CDR3 gives the full variable domain: DVKVTQSSRYLVKRTGEKVFLECVQDMDHENMFWYRQDPGLGLRLIYFSYDVKMKEKGDIPEGYSVSREKKERFSLILESASTNQTSMYLCASRLTSTGNEQFFGPGTRLTVL.

This clone came up once. The V gene is TRBV14, the J gene TRBJ2-7; unclear D gene. Germline CDR1 reads SGHDN; CDR2 reads FVKESK. V lost 0 bases, J lost 6 bases, and 9 bases lay in between. This CDR3 is built from 13 residues. The CDR3 DNA is TGTGCCAGCAGCCAAGATCCCGGGTTCGAGCAGTACTTC. This sequence encodes CASSQDPGFEQYF. Together with reference TRBV14 and TRBJ2-7, the CDR3 gives the full variable domain: EAGVTQFPSHSVIEKGQTVTLRCDPISGHDNLYWYRRVMGKEIKFLLHFVKESKQDESGMPNNRFLAERTGGTYSTLKVQPAELEDSGVYFCASSQDPGFEQYFGPGTRLTVT.

V usage is TRBV4-3 and J usage is TRBJ2-3; 8 positions match TRBD2. The CDR3 extends over 15 amino acids. Germline lookup yields CDR1 LGHNA and CDR2 YSLEER. V lost 0 bases and J lost 4; bases outside the gene matches: 3. The CDR3 nucleotides read TGCGCCAGCAGCCAAGATGGACTAGCCGCAGATACGCAGTATTTT. Encoded protein: CASSQDGLAADTQYF.

V usage is TRBV30 and J usage is TRBJ2-1, with D perhaps TRBD2 (6 bases). The CDR3 is 12 residues long. Trimming stripped 4 bases from V and 6 bases from J, with 10 bases between. Per the germline V gene, CDR1 is GTSNPN and CDR2 is SVGIG (reference sequence). CDR3 protein: CAWKWRANEQFF. CDR3 bases: TGTGCCTGGAAGTGGAGGGCCAATGAGCAGTTCTTC.

The chain couples TRBV28 to TRBJ2-5; the D gene is possibly TRBD1 (5 bases). Trimming stripped 7 bases from V and 5 bases from J, with 14 bases between. Germline CDR1 and CDR2: MDHEN and SYDVKM. The CDR3 has 13 residues. The CDR3, as DNA: TGTGCCAGCAATACAGGTTGGTCGGAGACCCAGTACTTC. Protein: CASNTGWSETQYF.

J is TRBJ2-3 and V is TRBV2; D possibly corresponds to TRBD2 (6 bases). Germline V CDR1 and CDR2: SNHLY, FYNNEI. This CDR3 has 15 amino acids. The V end lost 1 base, the J end lost 3 bases, and 11 bases lay between the germline ends. The DNA for the CDR3 is TGTGCCAGCAGTGAAGTGGGGGGTACGACAGATACGCAGTATTTT. Its translation is CASSEVGGTTDTQYF.

This clone was found once. This chain joins TRBV19 and TRBJ1-1, with D possibly TRBD1 on 5 matching bases. Germline values: CDR1 LNHDA, CDR2 SQIVND (reference sequence). The CDR3 has 12 residues. The ends were cut back, 7 bases at V and 8 bases at J, with 14 bases in the middle. CDR3 amino acids: CASTPGGAEAFF. CDR3 coding DNA: TGTGCCAGTACCCCGGGTGGGGCGGAAGCTTTCTTT.

The genes are TRBV24-1 and TRBJ2-3; no clear D gene. CDR1 and CDR2 from the germline V gene are KGHDR and SFDVKD. Trimming stripped 3 bases from V and 0 bases from J, with 9 bases between. The CDR3 loop spans 15 amino acids. For the CDR3, the DNA is TGTGCCACCAGTGATCAGGTGACGAGCACAGATACGCAGTATTTT. This encodes CATSDQVTSTDTQYF.

CDR3 sequence: CASSALTGGVTEAFF. In nucleotides, the CDR3 is TGTGCCAGCAGTGCCCTGACAGGGGGTGTCACTGAAGCTTTCTTT. The rearrangement joins TRBV7-2 to TRBJ1-1; 9 nucleotides match TRBD1. The germline V gene has CDR1 SGHTA and CDR2 FQGNSA. Trimming cost V 6 bases and J 4 bases; bases outside gene matches: 9. The CDR3 is 15 amino acids.

This clone showed up just once. V is TRBV10-2 and J is TRBJ1-4; possibly TRBD1 for D (5 bases). The V and J ends lost 6 bases and 4 bases respectively, with 9 bases between them. The CDR3 is made up of 13 amino acids. Germline V gene sequence: CDR1 WSHSY, CDR2 SAAADI. The CDR3 DNA sequence: TGCGCCAGCAGACAGGTCATTAATGAAAAACTGTTTTTT. Translating gives CASRQVINEKLFF.

This chain joins TRBV5-6 and TRBJ1-1; D gene unclear. Trimming removed 2 bases from V and 1 base from J, with 6 bases in between. This CDR3 comprises 13 residues. Germline V gene sequence: CDR1 SGHDT, CDR2 YYEEEE. Here the CDR3 DNA reads TGTGCCAGCAGCTTCCAGGAGAACACTGAAGCTTTCTTT. Its translation: CASSFQENTEAFF.

The chain has TRBV7-9 and TRBJ1-4; 9 bases fit TRBD1. V shed 5 bases and J 4 bases; nucleotides not matched to a gene: 11. Germline loops: CDR1 SEHNR, CDR2 FQNEAQ (reference sequence). The CDR3 sequence is 17 residues long. The CDR3 here is CASSGGPGTGINEKLFF. The DNA of the CDR3 is TGTGCCAGCAGCGGAGGACCCGGGACAGGGATTAATGAAAAACTGTTTTTT.

The V and J genes are TRBV12-3 or TRBV12-4 and TRBJ1-1; no firm D call. The V gene lost 6 bases and the J gene lost 7 bases, with 12 bases spanning the gap. This CDR3 has 12 residues. CDR3 in amino acids: CASSPPTGEAFF. The CDR3 DNA sequence: TGTGCCAGCAGCCCCCCCACGGGTGAAGCTTTCTTT.

The chain is built from TRBV6-2 or TRBV6-3 and TRBJ2-5, with D unresolved. V shed 2 bases and J shed 5 bases, with 15 bases lying between them. The CDR3 is made up of 15 amino acids. Germline loops: CDR1 MNHEY, CDR2 SVGEGT. CDR3 sequence: CASSYLLHSIETQYF. The CDR3 DNA follows: TGTGCCAGCAGTTACCTTCTCCATAGTATCGAGACCCAGTACTTC.

The rearrangement links TRBV4-1 to TRBJ2-1, with 7 bases identical to TRBD2. This CDR3 is built from 19 residues. The germline V gene encodes CDR1 MGHRA and CDR2 YSYEKL. Germline trimming cut 0 bases from V and 2 bases from J; bases unmatched to any gene: 13. For the CDR3, the DNA is TGCGCCAGCAGCCAAGAGGGTGGGAGGGCCGGCGGGACCTACAATGAGCAGTTCTTC. It translates to CASSQEGGRAGGTYNEQFF.

The V call is TRBV10-2, the J call TRBJ1-4; TRBD1 agrees at 8 bases. Germline CDR1 reads WSHSY; CDR2 reads SAAADI. J gave up 3 bases and V 6 bases, and 6 bases lay outside the gene matches. The CDR3 spans 15 residues. CDR3 protein: CASRGRGPSNEKLFF. For the CDR3, the DNA is TGCGCCAGCAGGGGCAGGGGGCCATCTAATGAAAAACTGTTTTTT.

J is TRBJ2-2 and V is TRBV10-3; 8 nucleotides match TRBD1. Trimming at V came to 5 bases and at J to 4 bases, leaving 3 bases not matched to a gene. The CDR3 consists of 14 residues. Per germline, CDR1 ENHRY and CDR2 SYGVKD. This CDR3 is CAISPTGGTGELFF. CDR3 nucleotides: TGTGCCATCAGTCCTACAGGGGGCACCGGGGAGCTGTTTTTT.

V gene TRBV19 combines with J gene TRBJ1-2; possible D gene TRBD1, 6 bases. There are 14 residues in the CDR3. Germline CDR1 LNHDA, CDR2 SQIVND (reference sequence). Trimming cost V 7 bases and J 1 base, with 13 bases left between them. Here the CDR3 reads CASTTGRGNYGYTF. CDR3 nucleotide sequence: TGTGCCAGTACCACAGGGAGGGGTAACTATGGCTACACCTTC. Full variable domain (missing parts from reference TRBV19 and TRBJ1-2): DGGITQSPKYLFRKEGQNVTLSCEQNLNHDAMYWYRQDPGQGLRLIYYSQIVNDFQKGDIAEGYSVSREKKESFPLTVTSAQKNPTAFYLCASTTGRGNYGYTFGSGTRLTVV.

The chain joins TRBV21-1 to TRBJ1-1. TRBV21-1 is listed as a pseudogene. The CDR3 is made up of 14 amino acids. This CDR3 reads CASRKGLRNTEAFF. The CDR3 DNA follows: TGTGCCAGCAGGAAGGGACTGCGGAACACTGAAGCTTTCTTT.

This clone was counted a single time. The CDR3 here is CAWRPTGVVRTEAFF. DNA for the CDR3: TGTGCCTGGAGACCCACGGGAGTGGTACGGACTGAAGCTTTCTTT. The gene calls are TRBV30 and TRBJ1-1; D unresolved. Germline V CDR1 and CDR2: GTSNPN, SVGIG (reference sequence). Trimming pared 3 bases from V and 5 bases from J, leaving 19 bases between. The length of the CDR3 is 15 residues.

The rearrangement uses TRBV7-9 and TRBJ2-6; no clear D. CDR1 is SEHNR, CDR2 FQNEAQ, per germline (reference sequence). The V end was cut by 3 bases, the J end by 0 bases, with 18 bases between. CDR3 length equals 19 residues. CDR3 residues: CASSFGRTPQDSGANVLTF. The CDR3 nucleotides read TGTGCCAGCAGCTTTGGGCGAACGCCGCAAGACTCTGGGGCCAACGTCCTGACTTTC.